Included here is one TCR beta chain sequence, with context. This sample was taken from a study of human T cells and chemical hapten exposure. Overall study: DPC at 0.01% went onto the upper back in patch tests, read at 6 days.

The sample's time point: pre-sensitization, week 0. Treatment meaning: therapeutic diphenylcyclopropenone sensitization with weekly scalp DPC. MiXCR was run by TCRdb on the RACE reads, yielding one entry per CDR3 protein. The table lists about 300,000 distinct CDR3 sequences, 5% to 6.5% of them singletons. The source of this sequence is a woman between 18 and 29 years old with alopecia areata. Some clones in this sample may be carry-over from other donors' samples. Sample: whole blood, taken in connection with sensitization to the hapten diphenylcyclopropenone (DPC).

CDR3 bases: TGTGCCAGCAACCCTAGCGGGGGGAATGCCTACAATGAGCAGTTCTTC. It yields the protein CASNPSGGNAYNEQFF. The chain has TRBV19 and TRBJ2-1; 11 bases map to TRBD2. This CDR3 has 16 amino acids. The V and J ends lost 9 bases and 2 bases, in that order; junction bases with no gene match: 9. Germline CDR1 and CDR2: LNHDA and SQIVND (reference sequence).